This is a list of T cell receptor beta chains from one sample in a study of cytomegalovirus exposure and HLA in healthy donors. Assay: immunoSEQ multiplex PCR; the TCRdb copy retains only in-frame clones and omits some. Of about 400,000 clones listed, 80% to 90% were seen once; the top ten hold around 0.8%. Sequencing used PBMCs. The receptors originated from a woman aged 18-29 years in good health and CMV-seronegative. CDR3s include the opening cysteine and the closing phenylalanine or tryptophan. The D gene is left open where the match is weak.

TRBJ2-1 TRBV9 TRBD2 CASSSGRSSYNEQFF
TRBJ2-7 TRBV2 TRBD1 CASSSSRTGSHEQYF
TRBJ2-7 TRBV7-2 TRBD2 CASSLGLAGGYEQYF
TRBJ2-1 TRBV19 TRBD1 CASSIVPGQGVDEQFF
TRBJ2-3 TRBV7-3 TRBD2 CASSLQALAGVDTQYF
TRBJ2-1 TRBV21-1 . CASSTGTFGGNEQFF
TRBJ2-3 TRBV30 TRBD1 CAWAGTAKGTDTQYF
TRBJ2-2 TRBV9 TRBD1 CASSVWARGSPGELFF
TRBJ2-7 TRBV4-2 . CASSQGQGHWTEQYF
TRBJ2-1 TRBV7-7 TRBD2 CASSSTSGGGGEQFF
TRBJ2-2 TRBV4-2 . CASSQADSGNTGELFF
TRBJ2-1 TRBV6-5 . CASSYQDGEQFF
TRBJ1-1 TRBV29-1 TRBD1 CSAPLGTENTEAFF
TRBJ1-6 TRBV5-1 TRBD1 CASSVEPGQWNSPLHF
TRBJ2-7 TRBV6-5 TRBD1 CASRTDRDSYEQYF
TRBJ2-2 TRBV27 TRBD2 CASSFAGGGTGELFF